The 17 T cell receptor beta chains below all came from one sample that was sequenced in a study of blood T cell repertoires in COVID-19. The method was immunoSEQ multiplex PCR; TCRdb's version includes in-frame clones alone and lacks a portion of them. Here the sample spans around 97,000 clones, over 70% being singletons. Source material: peripheral blood. These receptors were taken from a human donor in a cohort sampled during active or convalescent COVID-19.

The V and J genes are TRBV6-2 or TRBV6-3 and TRBJ1-2; D perhaps matches TRBD1 (6 bases). The germline V and J ends were trimmed by 3 bases and 7 bases, with 12 bases remaining between them. In germline, CDR1 is MNHEY, CDR2 SVGEGT. The CDR3 has 13 amino acids. CDR3 residues: CASSYGGRPGYTF. The CDR3 DNA reads TGTGCCAGCAGTTATGGGGGCCGCCCTGGCTACACCTTC.

The table lists this clone with a count of one. The chain uses TRBV27 and TRBJ1-2; 8 nucleotides match TRBD1. The J segment lost 5 bases and the V segment lost 3 bases, leaving 5 bases of the junction unmatched. The CDR3 has 14 residues. Looked up from germline, CDR1 is MNHEY and CDR2 is SMNVEV (reference sequence). CDR3 sequence: CASSFLDRAYGYTF. The CDR3 DNA reads as TGTGCCAGCAGTTTCTTGGACAGGGCTTATGGCTACACCTTC.

The V and J genes are TRBV3-1 (or the pseudogene TRBV3-2) and TRBJ1-2, with 7 bases that match TRBD1. V lost 4 bases, J lost 2 bases, and 4 bases stayed unmatched. Germline CDR1 reads LGHDT; CDR2 reads YNNKEL (reference sequence). The CDR3 runs to 14 residues. The CDR3 region is CASSRDSGNYGYTF. DNA of the CDR3: TGTGCCAGCAGCCGGGACAGCGGGAACTATGGCTACACCTTC.

This sequence joins TRBV6-4 and TRBJ2-5; a weak D match, TRBD1 (6 bases). Germline V gene lookup returns CDR1 MRHNA and CDR2 SNTAGT. This CDR3 region has 13 residues. Trimming left V 5 bases short and J 4 bases short, with 11 bases between. The CDR3 region has the DNA TGTGCCAGCAGTCCAGGGGCGGGAGAGACCCAGTACTTC. This translates into CASSPGAGETQYF.

This clone has a handful of counts. This chain links TRBV7-6 with TRBJ2-3, with 12 bases lining up with TRBD2. The CDR3 covers 17 residues. V trimming: 1 base; J trimming: 3 bases; junction bases outside the gene matches: 5. The germline V gene encodes CDR1 SGHVS and CDR2 FNYEAQ. DNA for the CDR3: TGTGCCAGCAGCTTAGGTCTTACTAGCGGGGGGACAGATACGCAGTATTTT. It translates to CASSLGLTSGGTDTQYF. Full variable domain (rest looked up from reference TRBV7-6 and TRBJ2-3): GAGVSQSPRYKVTKRGQDVALRCDPISGHVSLYWYRQALGQGPEFLTYFNYEAQQDKSGLPNDRFSAERPEGSISTLTIQRTEQRDSAMYRCASSLGLTSGGTDTQYFGPGTRLTVL.

This chain links TRBV6-5 with TRBJ2-5, with 7 bases that match TRBD2. With V trimmed by 8 bases and J by 6 bases, 6 bases remained unmatched. Looked up from germline, CDR1 is MNHEY and CDR2 is SVGAGI. This CDR3 spans 12 amino acids. CDR3 region: CASPGGGKTQYF. CDR3 nucleotides: TGTGCCAGCCCGGGGGGAGGAAAGACCCAGTACTTC.

The chain joins TRBV18 to TRBJ1-4, with D possibly matching TRBD1 (5 bases). The V end was cut by 6 bases, the J end by 6 bases, with 11 bases between. Germline V lookup: CDR1 KGHSH, CDR2 LQKENI. This CDR3 has 13 amino acids. The CDR3 sequence is CASSLSGDEKLFF. DNA of the CDR3: TGTGCCAGCTCCCTTTCGGGGGATGAAAAACTGTTTTTT.

The chain links TRBV5-1 to TRBJ1-2, with 8 bases identical to TRBD1. Losses at the gene ends were 5 bases for V and 3 bases for J; bases not matched to a gene: 3. Germline V CDR1 and CDR2: SGHRS, YFSETQ. The CDR3 loop spans 13 amino acids. The CDR3 region is CASRLDRDYGYTF. The CDR3 DNA sequence: TGCGCCAGCAGGCTGGACAGGGACTATGGCTACACCTTC.

The chain couples TRBV24-1 to TRBJ2-6; D is unresolved. Looked up from germline, CDR1 is KGHDR and CDR2 is SFDVKD. V lost 6 bases and J 1 base, leaving 3 bases between the germline ends. The CDR3 is made up of 13 amino acids. The CDR3 DNA sequence: TGTGCCACCAGTCTGTCTGGGGCCAACGTCCTGACTTTC. It specifies CATSLSGANVLTF.

V is TRBV4-2 and J is TRBJ1-3; D not certain. CDR1 is LGHNA, CDR2 YNFKEQ, per germline. The CDR3 runs to 16 residues. Trimming pared 4 bases from V and 0 bases from J, leaving 13 bases between. CDR3: CASSLTLFYSGNTIYF. In DNA, the CDR3 is TGTGCCAGCAGCCTGACTCTTTTTTACTCTGGAAACACCATATATTTT.

The chain uses TRBV4-3 and TRBJ1-1; D unresolved. Germline V gene lookup returns CDR1 LGHNA and CDR2 YSLEER. This CDR3 contains 15 residues. Trimming stripped 5 bases from V and 1 base from J, with 14 bases between. The CDR3 nucleotides are TGCGCCAGCAGCTTGAGCGGAGAAAAGAACACTGAAGCTTTCTTT. Its protein is CASSLSGEKNTEAFF.

This chain connects TRBV14 to TRBJ2-7; D gene ambiguous. Germline assignment: CDR1 SGHDN and CDR2 FVKESK. V lost 0 bases and J lost 0, with 9 bases in between. The CDR3 length is 15 residues. CDR3 in amino acids: CASSQDSRSSYEQYF. As DNA, the CDR3 is TGTGCCAGCAGCCAAGACAGCCGGAGCTCCTACGAGCAGTACTTC.

This clone was picked up a small number of times. J is TRBJ1-2 and V is TRBV29-1, with D maybe TRBD1 (6 bases). V dropped 3 bases and J dropped 4 bases, with 18 bases sitting between them. The V gene's germline CDR1 is SQVTM and CDR2 ANQGSEA. This CDR3 is 15 amino acids long. The CDR3 reads CSVEGGLSPFYGYTF. CDR3 coding DNA: TGCAGCGTTGAGGGGGGGCTATCCCCCTTCTATGGCTACACCTTC.

J is TRBJ2-7 and V is TRBV6-5, with unresolved D. This CDR3 region has 12 residues. Germline V lookup: CDR1 MNHEY, CDR2 SVGAGI. V gave up 7 bases and J gave up 5 bases, with 12 bases separating them. DNA for the CDR3: TGTGCCAGCACAGGCCTCGGAAACGAGCAGTACTTC. Its translation is CASTGLGNEQYF.

A few counts support this clone. V is TRBV5-1 and J is TRBJ2-5; 8 bases are shared with TRBD2. Losses at the gene ends were 2 bases for V and 4 bases for J; bases not matched to a gene: 10. This CDR3 is 16 amino acids long. The germline CDR1 and CDR2 sequences are SGHRS and YFSETQ. For the CDR3, the DNA is TGCGCCAGCAGCTTTGACGGGGGGGCGCCGGTAGAGACCCAGTACTTC. Residues: CASSFDGGAPVETQYF.

This clone was recorded only once. V gene TRBV7-2 combines with J gene TRBJ2-1, with D perhaps matching TRBD2 (7 bases). The CDR3 is 16 residues long. V was clipped by 1 base and J by 7 bases, with 17 bases between them. Germline CDR1 reads SGHTA; CDR2 reads FQGNSA. This chain's CDR3 is CASSLGRGGGLNEQFF. In DNA, the CDR3 is TGTGCCAGCAGCTTAGGGAGAGGGGGGGGCCTAAATGAGCAGTTCTTC. The full variable domain, rest sourced from reference TRBV7-2 and TRBJ2-1, is GAGVSQSPSNKVTEKGKDVELRCDPISGHTALYWYRQSLGQGLEFLIYFQGNSAPDKSGLPSDRFSAERTGGSVSTLTIQRTQQEDSAVYLCASSLGRGGGLNEQFFGPGTRLTVL.

Concerning this clone itself: The sample has other DNA sequences that encode this CDR3 too. The rearrangement links TRBV7-2 to TRBJ1-1; possible D gene TRBD1, 5 bases. The CDR3 is 13 amino acids. Germline loops: CDR1 SGHTA, CDR2 FQGNSA. Between the trimmed V and J ends, which lost 1 base and 4 bases, there was a span of 7 bases. The CDR3 protein is CASSLGGLTEAFF. The CDR3 region has the DNA TGTGCCAGCAGCTTAGGGGGCCTCACTGAAGCTTTCTTT. The full variable domain, with the rest looked up from reference TRBV7-2 and TRBJ1-1, is GAGVSQSPSNKVTEKGKDVELRCDPISGHTALYWYRQSLGQGLEFLIYFQGNSAPDKSGLPSDRFSAERTGGSVSTLTIQRTQQEDSAVYLCASSLGGLTEAFFGQGTRLTVV.